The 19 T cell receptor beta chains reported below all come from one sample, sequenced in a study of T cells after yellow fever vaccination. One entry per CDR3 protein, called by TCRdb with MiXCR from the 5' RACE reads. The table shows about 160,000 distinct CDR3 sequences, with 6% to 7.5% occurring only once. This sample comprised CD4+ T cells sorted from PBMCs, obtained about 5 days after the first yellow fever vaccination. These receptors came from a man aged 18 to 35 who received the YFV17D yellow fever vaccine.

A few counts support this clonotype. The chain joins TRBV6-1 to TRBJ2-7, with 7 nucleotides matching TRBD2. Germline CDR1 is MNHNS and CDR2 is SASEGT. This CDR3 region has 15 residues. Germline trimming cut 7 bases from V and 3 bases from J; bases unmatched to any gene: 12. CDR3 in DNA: TGTGCCAGCAAAAATTCAGGGACTACTTACTACGAGCAGTACTTC. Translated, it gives CASKNSGTTYYEQYF.

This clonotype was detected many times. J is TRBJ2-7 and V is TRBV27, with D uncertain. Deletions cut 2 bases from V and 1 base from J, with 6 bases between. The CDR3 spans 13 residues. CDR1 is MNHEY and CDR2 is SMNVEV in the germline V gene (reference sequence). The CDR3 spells CASSLAVSYEQYF. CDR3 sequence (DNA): TGTGCCAGCAGTTTAGCGGTTTCCTACGAGCAGTACTTC.

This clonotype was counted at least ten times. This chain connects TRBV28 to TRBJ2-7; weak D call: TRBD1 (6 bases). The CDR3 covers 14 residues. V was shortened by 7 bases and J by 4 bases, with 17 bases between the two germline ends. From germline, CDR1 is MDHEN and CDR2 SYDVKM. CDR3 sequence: CASTLGTSLYEQYF. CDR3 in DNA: TGTGCCAGCACCCTCGGGACATCTTTGTACGAGCAGTACTTC. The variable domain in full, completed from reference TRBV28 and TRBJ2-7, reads DVKVTQSSRYLVKRTGEKVFLECVQDMDHENMFWYRQDPGLGLRLIYFSYDVKMKEKGDIPEGYSVSREKKERFSLILESASTNQTSMYLCASTLGTSLYEQYFGPGTRLTVT.

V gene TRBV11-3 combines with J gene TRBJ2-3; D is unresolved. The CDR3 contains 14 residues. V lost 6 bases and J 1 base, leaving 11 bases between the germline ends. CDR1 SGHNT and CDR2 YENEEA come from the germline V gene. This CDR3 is CASSGFPRTDTQYF. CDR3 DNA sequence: TGTGCCAGCAGTGGGTTTCCCCGCACAGATACGCAGTATTTT.

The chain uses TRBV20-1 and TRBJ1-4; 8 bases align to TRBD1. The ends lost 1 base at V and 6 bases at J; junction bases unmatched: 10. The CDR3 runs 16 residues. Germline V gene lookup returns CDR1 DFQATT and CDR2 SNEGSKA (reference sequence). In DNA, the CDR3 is TGCAGTGCTAGAGGTGGGGCAGGGGGCGAACATGAAAAACTGTTTTTT. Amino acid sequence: CSARGGAGGEHEKLFF.

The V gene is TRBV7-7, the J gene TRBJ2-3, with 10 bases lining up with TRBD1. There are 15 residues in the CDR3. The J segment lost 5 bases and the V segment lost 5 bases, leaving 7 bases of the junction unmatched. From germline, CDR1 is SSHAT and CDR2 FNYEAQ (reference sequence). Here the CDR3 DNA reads TGTGCCAGCAGCCTCGGGACAGGGGTAGGAGATACGCAGTATTTT. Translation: CASSLGTGVGDTQYF.

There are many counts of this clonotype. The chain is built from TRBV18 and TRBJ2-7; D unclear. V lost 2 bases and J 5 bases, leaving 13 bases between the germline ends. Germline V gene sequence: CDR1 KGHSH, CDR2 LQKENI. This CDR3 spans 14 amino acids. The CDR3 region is CASSPRAGVDEQYF. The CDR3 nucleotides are TGTGCCAGCTCACCAAGGGCAGGCGTTGACGAGCAGTACTTC.

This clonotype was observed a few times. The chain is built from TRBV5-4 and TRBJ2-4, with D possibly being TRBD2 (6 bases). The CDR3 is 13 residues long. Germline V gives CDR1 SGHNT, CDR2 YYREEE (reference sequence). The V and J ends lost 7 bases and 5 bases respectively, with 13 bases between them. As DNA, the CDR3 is TGTGCCAGCGGATACGGCGGGGAAAACATTCAGTACTTC. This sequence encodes CASGYGGENIQYF.

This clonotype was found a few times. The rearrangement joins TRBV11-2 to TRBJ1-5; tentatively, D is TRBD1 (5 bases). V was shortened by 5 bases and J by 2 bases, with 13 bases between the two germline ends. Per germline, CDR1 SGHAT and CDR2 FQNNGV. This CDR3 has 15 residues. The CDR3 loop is CASSPLGDGNQPQHF. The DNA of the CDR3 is TGTGCCAGCAGCCCCCTAGGGGACGGCAATCAGCCCCAGCATTTT.

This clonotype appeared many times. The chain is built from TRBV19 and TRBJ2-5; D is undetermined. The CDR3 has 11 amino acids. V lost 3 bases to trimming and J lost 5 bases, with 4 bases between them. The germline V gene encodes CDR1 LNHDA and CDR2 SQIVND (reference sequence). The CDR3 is CASSMGETQYF. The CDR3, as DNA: TGTGCCAGTAGTATGGGGGAGACCCAGTACTTC.

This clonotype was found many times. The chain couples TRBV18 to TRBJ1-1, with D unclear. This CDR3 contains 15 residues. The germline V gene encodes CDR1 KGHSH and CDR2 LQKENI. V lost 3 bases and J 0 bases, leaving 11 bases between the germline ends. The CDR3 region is CASSPAMNLNTEAFF. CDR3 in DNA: TGTGCCAGCTCACCCGCGATGAACTTGAACACTGAAGCTTTCTTT.

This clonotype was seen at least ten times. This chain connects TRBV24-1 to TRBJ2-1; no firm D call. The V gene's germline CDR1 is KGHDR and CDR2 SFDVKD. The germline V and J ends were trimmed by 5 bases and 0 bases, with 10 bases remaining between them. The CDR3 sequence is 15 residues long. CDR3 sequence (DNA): TGTGCCACCAGTGGAGGTCAGGACTCCTACAATGAGCAGTTCTTC. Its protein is CATSGGQDSYNEQFF.

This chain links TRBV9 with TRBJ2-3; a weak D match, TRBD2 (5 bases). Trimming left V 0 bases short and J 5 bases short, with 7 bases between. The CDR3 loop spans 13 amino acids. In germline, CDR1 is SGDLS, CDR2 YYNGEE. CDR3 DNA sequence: TGTGCCAGCAGCGTAGTGGCGGGAGATACGCAGTATTTT. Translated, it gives CASSVVAGDTQYF. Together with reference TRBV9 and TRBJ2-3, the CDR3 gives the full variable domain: DSGVTQTPKHLITATGQRVTLRCSPRSGDLSVYWYQQSLDQGLQFLIQYYNGEERAKGNILERFSAQQFPDLHSELNLSSLELGDSALYFCASSVVAGDTQYFGPGTRLTVL.

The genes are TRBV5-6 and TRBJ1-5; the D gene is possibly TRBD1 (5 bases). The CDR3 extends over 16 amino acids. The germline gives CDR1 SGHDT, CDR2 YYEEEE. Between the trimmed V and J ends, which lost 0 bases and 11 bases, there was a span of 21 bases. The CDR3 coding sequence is TGTGCCAGCAGCTTGGGGGGCGCCCGCGCCGTAGAGACCCAGCATTTT. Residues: CASSLGGARAVETQHF.

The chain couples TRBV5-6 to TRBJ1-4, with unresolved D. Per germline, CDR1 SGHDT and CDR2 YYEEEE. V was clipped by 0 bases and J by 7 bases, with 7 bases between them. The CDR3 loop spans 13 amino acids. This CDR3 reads CASSLGQTEKLFF. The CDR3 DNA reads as TGTGCCAGCAGCTTGGGGCAAACTGAAAAACTGTTTTTT. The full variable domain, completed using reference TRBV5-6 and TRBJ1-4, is DAGVTQSPTHLIKTRGQQVTLRCSPKSGHDTVSWYQQALGQGPQFIFQYYEEEERQRGNFPDRFSGHQFPNYSSELNVNALLLGDSALYLCASSLGQTEKLFFGSGTQLSVL.

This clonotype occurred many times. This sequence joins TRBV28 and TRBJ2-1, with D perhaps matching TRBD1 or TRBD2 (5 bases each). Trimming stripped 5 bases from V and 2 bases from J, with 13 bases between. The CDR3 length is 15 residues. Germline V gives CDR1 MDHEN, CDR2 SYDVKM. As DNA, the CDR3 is TGTGCCAGCAGTCTCTGGGGGAATACCTACAATGAGCAGTTCTTC. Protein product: CASSLWGNTYNEQFF.

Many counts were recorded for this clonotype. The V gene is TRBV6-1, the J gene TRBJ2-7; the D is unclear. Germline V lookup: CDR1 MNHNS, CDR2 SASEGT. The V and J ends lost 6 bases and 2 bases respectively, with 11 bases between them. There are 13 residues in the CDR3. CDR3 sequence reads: CASSSDIAYEQYF. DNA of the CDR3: TGTGCCAGCAGCTCCGACATTGCCTACGAGCAGTACTTC.

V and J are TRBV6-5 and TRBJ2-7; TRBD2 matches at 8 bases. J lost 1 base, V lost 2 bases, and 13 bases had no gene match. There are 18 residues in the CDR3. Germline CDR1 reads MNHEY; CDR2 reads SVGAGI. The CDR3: CASSYPPGGTLYSYEQYF. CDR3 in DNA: TGTGCCAGCAGTTACCCGCCGGGAGGGACACTTTATTCCTACGAGCAGTACTTC.

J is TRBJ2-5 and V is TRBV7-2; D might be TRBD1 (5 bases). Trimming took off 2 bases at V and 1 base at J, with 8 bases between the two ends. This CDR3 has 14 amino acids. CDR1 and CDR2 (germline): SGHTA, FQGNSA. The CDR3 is CASSLRQTQETQYF. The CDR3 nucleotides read TGTGCCAGCAGCTTACGACAGACCCAAGAGACCCAGTACTTC.